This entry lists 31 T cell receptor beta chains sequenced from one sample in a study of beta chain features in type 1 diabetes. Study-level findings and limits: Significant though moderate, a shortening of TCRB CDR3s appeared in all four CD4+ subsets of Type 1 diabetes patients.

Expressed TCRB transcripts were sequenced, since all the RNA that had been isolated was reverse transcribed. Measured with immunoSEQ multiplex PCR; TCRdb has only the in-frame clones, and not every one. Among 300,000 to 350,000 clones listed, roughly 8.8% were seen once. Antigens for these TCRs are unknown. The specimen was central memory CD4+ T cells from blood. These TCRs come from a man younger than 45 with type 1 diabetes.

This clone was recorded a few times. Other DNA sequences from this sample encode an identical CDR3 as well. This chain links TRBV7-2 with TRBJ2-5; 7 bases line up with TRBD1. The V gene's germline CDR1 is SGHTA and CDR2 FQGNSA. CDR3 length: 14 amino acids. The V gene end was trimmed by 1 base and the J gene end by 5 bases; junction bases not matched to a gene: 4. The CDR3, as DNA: TGTGCCAGCAGCTTAGGACAGGGTCCGGAGACCCAGTACTTC. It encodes CASSLGQGPETQYF.

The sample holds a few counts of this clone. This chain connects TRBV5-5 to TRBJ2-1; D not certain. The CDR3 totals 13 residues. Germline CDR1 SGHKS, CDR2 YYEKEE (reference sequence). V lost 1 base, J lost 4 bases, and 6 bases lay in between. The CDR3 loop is CASSLTGYNEQFF. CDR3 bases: TGTGCCAGCAGCTTGACTGGGTACAATGAGCAGTTCTTC.

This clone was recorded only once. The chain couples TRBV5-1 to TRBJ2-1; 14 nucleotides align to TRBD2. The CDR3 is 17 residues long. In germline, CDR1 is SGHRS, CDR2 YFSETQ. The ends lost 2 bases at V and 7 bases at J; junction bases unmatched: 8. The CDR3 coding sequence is TGCGCCAGCAGCTTAGGGACTAGCGGGGGAATTATAAATGAGCAGTTCTTC. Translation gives CASSLGTSGGIINEQFF.

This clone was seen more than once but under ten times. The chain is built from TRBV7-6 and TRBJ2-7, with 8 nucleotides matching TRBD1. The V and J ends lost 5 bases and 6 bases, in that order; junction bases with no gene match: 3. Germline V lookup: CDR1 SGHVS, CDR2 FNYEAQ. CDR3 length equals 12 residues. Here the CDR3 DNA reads TGTGCCAGCAGCCTGGACAGGGCCGAGCAGTACTTC. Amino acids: CASSLDRAEQYF.

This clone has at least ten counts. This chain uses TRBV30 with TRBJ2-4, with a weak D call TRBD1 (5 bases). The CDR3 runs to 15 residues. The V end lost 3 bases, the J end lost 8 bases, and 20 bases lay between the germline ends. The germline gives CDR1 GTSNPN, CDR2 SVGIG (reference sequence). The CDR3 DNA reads TGTGCCTGGAGGGGCAAGTCAGGGATGTGGGACATTCAGTACTTC. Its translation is CAWRGKSGMWDIQYF. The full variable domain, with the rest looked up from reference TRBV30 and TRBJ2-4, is SQTIHQWPATLVQPVGSPLSLECTVEGTSNPNLYWYRQAAGRGLQLLFYSVGIGQISSEVPQNLSASRPQDRQFILSSKKLLLSDSGFYLCAWRGKSGMWDIQYFGAGTRLSVL.

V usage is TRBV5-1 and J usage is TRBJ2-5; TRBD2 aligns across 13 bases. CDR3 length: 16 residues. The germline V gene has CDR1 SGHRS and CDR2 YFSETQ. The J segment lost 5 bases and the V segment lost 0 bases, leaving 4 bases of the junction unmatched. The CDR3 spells CASSLDLTSGGETQYF. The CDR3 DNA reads TGCGCCAGCAGCTTGGATCTGACTAGCGGGGGGGAGACCCAGTACTTC.

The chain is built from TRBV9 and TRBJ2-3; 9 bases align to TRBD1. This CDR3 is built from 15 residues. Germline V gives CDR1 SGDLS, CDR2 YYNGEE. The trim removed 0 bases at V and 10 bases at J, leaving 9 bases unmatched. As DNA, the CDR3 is TGTGCCAGCAGCGTAGCACAGGGGGCTAAGGCGCCGCAGTATTTT. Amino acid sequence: CASSVAQGAKAPQYF.

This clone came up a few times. This CDR3 is CASSVDDRTGELFF. The CDR3 DNA is TGTGCCAGCAGCGTAGACGACAGGACCGGGGAGCTGTTTTTT. V gene TRBV9 combines with J gene TRBJ2-2, with D possibly TRBD1 on 6 matching bases. The germline V gene encodes CDR1 SGDLS and CDR2 YYNGEE. There are 14 residues in the CDR3. Deletions cut 0 bases from V and 5 bases from J, with 8 bases between.

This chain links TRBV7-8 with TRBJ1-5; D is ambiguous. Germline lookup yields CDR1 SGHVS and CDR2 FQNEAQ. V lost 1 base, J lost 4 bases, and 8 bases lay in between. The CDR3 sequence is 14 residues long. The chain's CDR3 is CASSLVSGNQPQHF. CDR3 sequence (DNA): TGTGCCAGCAGCTTAGTCTCGGGAAATCAGCCCCAGCATTTT.

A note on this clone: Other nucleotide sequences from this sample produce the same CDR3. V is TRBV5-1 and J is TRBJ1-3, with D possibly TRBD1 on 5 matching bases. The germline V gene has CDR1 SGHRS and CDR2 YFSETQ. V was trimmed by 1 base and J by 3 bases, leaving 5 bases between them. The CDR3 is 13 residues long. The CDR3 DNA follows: TGCGCCAGCAGCTTGCAGGGTGGAAACACCATATATTTT. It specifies CASSLQGGNTIYF.

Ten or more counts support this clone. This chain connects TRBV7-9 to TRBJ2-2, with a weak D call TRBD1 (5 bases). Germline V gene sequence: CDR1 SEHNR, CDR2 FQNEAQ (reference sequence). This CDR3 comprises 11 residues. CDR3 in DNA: TGTGGTCCAGGGTCCACCGGGGAGCTGTTTTTT. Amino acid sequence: CGPGSTGELFF.

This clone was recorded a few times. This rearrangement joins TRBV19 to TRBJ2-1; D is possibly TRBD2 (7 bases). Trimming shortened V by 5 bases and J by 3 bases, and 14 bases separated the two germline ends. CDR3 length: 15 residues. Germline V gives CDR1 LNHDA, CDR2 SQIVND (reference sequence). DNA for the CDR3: TGTGCCAGTAGTTTTGGGGGGGCGGTCTACAATGAGCAGTTCTTC. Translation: CASSFGGAVYNEQFF.

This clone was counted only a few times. In nucleotides, the CDR3 is TGTGCCAGCAGTTACGCTACAGTACCCGAGCAGTACTTC. It yields the protein CASSYATVPEQYF. The chain has TRBV6-6 and TRBJ2-7; no reliable D call. This CDR3 is built from 13 residues. Germline V CDR1 and CDR2: MNHNY, SVGAGI (reference sequence). Trimming took off 2 bases at V and 6 bases at J, with 11 bases between the two ends.

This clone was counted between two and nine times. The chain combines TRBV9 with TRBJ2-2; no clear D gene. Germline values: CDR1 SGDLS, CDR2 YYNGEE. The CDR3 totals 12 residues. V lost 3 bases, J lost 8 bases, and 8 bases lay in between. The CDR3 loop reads CASSALPGELFF. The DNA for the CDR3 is TGTGCCAGCAGCGCTCTACCTGGGGAGCTGTTTTTT.

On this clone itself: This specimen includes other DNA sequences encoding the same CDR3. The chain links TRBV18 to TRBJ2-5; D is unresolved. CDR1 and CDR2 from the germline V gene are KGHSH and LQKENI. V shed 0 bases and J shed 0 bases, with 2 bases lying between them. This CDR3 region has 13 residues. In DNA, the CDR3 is TGTGCCAGCTCACCACCTTACCAAGAGACCCAGTACTTC. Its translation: CASSPPYQETQYF.

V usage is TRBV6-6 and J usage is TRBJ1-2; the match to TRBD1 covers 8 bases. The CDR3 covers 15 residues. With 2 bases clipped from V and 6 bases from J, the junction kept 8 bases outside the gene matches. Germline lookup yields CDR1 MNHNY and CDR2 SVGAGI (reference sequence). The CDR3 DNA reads TGTGCCAGCAGTTACCATCAGGGGGCGCGCAATGGCTACACCTTC. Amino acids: CASSYHQGARNGYTF.

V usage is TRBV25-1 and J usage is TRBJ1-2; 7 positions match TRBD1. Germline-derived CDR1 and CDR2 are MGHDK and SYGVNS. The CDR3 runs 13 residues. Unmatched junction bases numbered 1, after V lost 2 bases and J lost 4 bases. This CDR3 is CASSEGQAYGYTF. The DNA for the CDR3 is TGTGCCAGCAGTGAAGGACAGGCCTATGGCTACACCTTC.

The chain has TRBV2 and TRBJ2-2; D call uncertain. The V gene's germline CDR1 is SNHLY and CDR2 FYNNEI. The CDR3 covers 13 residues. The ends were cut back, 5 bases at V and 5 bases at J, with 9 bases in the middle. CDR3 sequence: CASSFRETGELFF. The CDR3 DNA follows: TGTGCCAGCAGTTTCCGAGAAACCGGGGAGCTGTTTTTT.

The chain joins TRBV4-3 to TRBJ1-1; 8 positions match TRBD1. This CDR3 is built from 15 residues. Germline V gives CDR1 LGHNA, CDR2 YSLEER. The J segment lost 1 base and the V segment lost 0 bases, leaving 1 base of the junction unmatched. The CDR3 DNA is TGCGCCAGCAGCCAAGACGACAGGGGGAACACTGAAGCTTTCTTT. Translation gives CASSQDDRGNTEAFF.

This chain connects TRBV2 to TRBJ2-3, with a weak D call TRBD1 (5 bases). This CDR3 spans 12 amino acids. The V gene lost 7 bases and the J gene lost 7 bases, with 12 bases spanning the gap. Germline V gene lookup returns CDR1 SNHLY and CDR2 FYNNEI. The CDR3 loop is CASTADSYTQYF. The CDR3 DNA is TGTGCCAGCACCGCAGACAGTTATACGCAGTATTTT. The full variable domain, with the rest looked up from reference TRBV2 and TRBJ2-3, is EPEVTQTPSHQVTQMGQEVILRCVPISNHLYFYWYRQILGQKVEFLVSFYNNEISEKSEIFDDQFSVERPDGSNFTLKIRSTKLEDSAMYFCASTADSYTQYFGPGTRLTVL.

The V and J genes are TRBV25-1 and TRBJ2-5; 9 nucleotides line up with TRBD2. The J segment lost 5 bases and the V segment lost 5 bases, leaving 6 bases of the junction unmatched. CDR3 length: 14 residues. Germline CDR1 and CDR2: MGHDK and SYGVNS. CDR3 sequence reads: CASSTRGGGETQYF. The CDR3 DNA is TGTGCCAGCAGTACGCGGGGGGGCGGTGAGACCCAGTACTTC.

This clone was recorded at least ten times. CDR3 residues: CASAKGALQETQYF. CDR3 in DNA: TGTGCCAGCGCAAAAGGGGCTCTCCAAGAGACCCAGTACTTC. The V gene is TRBV18, the J gene TRBJ2-5, with a tentative D call TRBD1 (5 bases). The germline V gene has CDR1 KGHSH and CDR2 LQKENI. Trimming left V 8 bases short and J 1 base short, with 14 bases between. The CDR3 spans 14 residues.

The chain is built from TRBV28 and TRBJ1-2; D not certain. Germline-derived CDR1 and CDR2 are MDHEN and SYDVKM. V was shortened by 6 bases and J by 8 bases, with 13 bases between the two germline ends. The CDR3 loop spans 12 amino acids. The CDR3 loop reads CASSPAFGGYTF. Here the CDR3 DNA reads TGTGCCAGCAGCCCAGCTTTTGGAGGCTACACCTTC.

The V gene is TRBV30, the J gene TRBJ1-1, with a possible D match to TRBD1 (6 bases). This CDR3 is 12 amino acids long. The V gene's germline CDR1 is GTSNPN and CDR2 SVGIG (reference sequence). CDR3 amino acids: CALGGMNTEAFF. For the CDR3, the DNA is TGTGCGCTGGGGGGCATGAACACTGAAGCTTTCTTT.

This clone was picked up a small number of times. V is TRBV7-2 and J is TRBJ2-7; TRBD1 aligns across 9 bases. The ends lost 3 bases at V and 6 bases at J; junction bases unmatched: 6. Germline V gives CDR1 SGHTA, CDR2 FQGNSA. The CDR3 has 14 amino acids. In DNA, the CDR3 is TGTGCCAGCAGCTTGGGACAGGGTCAGGGCGAGCAGTACTTC. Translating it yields CASSLGQGQGEQYF.

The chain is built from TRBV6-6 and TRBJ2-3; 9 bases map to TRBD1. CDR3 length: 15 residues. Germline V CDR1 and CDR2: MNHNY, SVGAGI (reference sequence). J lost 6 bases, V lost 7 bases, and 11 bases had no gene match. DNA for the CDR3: TGTGCCAGCACAAGGGGGACAGGGTTGTCCGATACGCAGTATTTT. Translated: CASTRGTGLSDTQYF.

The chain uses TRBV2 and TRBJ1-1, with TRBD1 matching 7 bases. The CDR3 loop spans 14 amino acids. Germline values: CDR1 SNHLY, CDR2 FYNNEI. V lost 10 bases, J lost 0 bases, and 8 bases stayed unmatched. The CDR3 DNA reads TGTGCCACCAAGGGGGCCAAGGTGAACACTGAAGCTTTCTTT. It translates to CATKGAKVNTEAFF.

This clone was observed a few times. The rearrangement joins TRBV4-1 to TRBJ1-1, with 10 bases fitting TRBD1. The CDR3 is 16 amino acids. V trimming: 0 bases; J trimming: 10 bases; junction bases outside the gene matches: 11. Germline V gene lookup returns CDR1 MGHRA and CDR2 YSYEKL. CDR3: CASSQEAKGQGDRAFF. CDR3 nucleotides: TGCGCCAGCAGCCAAGAGGCAAAAGGACAGGGGGATCGAGCTTTCTTT.

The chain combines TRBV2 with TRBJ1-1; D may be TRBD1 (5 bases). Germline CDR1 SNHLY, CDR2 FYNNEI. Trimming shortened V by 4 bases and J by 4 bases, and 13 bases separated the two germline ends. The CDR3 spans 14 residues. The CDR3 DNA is TGTGCCAGCAGTGGGGCCAGGGAAGGCACTGAAGCTTTCTTT. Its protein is CASSGAREGTEAFF.

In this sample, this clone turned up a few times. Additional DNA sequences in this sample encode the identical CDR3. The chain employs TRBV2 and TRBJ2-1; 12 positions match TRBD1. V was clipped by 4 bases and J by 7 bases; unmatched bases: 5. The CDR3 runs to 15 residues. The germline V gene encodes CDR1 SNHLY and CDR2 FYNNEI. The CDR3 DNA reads TGTGCCAGCAGTGTGGGACAGGGGGCGAGAAATGAGCAGTTCTTC. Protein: CASSVGQGARNEQFF.

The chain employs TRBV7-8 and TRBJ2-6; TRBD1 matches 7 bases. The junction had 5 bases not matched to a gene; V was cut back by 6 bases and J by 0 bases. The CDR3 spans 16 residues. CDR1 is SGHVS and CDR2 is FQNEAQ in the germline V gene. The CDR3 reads CASRGTVISGANVLTF. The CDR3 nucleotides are TGTGCCAGCAGGGGGACAGTTATCTCTGGGGCCAACGTCCTGACTTTC.